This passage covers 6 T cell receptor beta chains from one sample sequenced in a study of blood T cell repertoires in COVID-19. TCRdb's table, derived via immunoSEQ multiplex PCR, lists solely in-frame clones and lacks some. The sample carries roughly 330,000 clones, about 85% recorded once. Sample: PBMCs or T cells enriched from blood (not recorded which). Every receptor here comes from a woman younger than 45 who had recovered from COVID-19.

CDR3 coding DNA: TGTGCCAGCAGCCCCCCAGGGAGGACCGGGGAGCTGTTTTTT. It specifies CASSPPGRTGELFF. The chain joins TRBV7-9 to TRBJ2-2; tentative D call: TRBD2 (6 bases). Germline V gene lookup returns CDR1 SEHNR and CDR2 FQNEAQ (reference sequence). The CDR3 consists of 14 residues. Trimming pared 5 bases from V and 5 bases from J, leaving 12 bases between.

The CDR3 DNA reads TGCGCCAGCAGCTTTAAGAGCTTCTACGAGCAGTACTTC. Its protein is CASSFKSFYEQYF. J is TRBJ2-7 and V is TRBV5-1; D not certain. Germline V lookup: CDR1 SGHRS, CDR2 YFSETQ. V was clipped by 2 bases and J by 3 bases, with 9 bases between them. CDR3 length: 13 residues.

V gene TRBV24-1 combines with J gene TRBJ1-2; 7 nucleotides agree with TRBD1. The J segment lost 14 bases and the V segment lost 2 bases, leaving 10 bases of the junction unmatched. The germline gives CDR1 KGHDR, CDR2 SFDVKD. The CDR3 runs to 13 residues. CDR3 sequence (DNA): TGTGCCACCAGTGATTCATACAGGGGCGAGCTGACCTTC. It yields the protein CATSDSYRGELTF.

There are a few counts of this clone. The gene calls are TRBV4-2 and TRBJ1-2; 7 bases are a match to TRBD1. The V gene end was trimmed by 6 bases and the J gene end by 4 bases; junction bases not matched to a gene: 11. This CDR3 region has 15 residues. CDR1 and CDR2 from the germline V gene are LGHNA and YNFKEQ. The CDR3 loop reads CASSPPGQEGYGYTF. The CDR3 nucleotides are TGTGCCAGCAGTCCCCCAGGACAGGAGGGCTATGGCTACACCTTC.

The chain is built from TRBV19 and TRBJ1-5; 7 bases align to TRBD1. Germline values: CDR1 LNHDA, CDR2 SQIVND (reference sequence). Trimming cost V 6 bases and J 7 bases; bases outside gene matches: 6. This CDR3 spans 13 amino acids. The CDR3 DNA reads TGTGCCAGTAGGACAGGGTCCGGCCAGCCCCAGCATTTT. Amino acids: CASRTGSGQPQHF.

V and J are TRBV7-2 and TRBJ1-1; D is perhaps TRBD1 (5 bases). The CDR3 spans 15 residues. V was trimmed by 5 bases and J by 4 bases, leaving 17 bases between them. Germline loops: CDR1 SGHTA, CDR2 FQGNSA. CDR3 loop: CASSAGPVTGTEAFF. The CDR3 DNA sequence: TGTGCCAGCAGCGCAGGGCCGGTAACGGGCACTGAAGCTTTCTTT.